This entry lists 25 T cell receptor beta chains sequenced from one sample in a study of cytomegalovirus exposure and HLA in healthy donors. TCRdb keeps only in-frame clones here, not all; method: immunoSEQ multiplex PCR. Of 200,000 or so clones in the sample, over 80% were seen once. Material: PBMCs. All receptors come from a woman between 18 and 29 years old in good health and CMV-seronegative.

This chain's CDR3 is CASSDYSRLNNEQFF. The CDR3 DNA follows: TGTGCCAGCAGTGATTATTCCAGGCTGAACAATGAGCAGTTCTTC. This chain connects TRBV28 to TRBJ2-1; no clear D. The germline V gene encodes CDR1 MDHEN and CDR2 SYDVKM. This CDR3 is 15 amino acids long. V was cut by 5 bases and J by 5 bases, with 16 bases left in between.

This rearrangement joins TRBV12-2 to TRBJ1-2; TRBD1 was called by the table and not checked on the DNA. TRBV12-2 is a recognized pseudogene. The CDR3 runs to 15 residues. The CDR3 nucleotides are TGTGCAAGTCGCTTAGGGGGACAGGTACCATATGGCTACACCTTC. Its translation: CASRLGGQVPYGYTF.

The gene calls are TRBV29-1 and TRBJ1-2; maybe TRBD1 (6 bases). Germline lookup yields CDR1 SQVTM and CDR2 ANQGSEA. The CDR3 extends over 12 amino acids. Trimming removed 8 bases at V and 7 bases at J, with 17 bases between. The CDR3 spells CSSEEGVGGYTF. The CDR3 DNA follows: TGCAGCTCCGAGGAGGGGGTGGGTGGCTACACCTTC. Full variable domain (missing parts from reference TRBV29-1 and TRBJ1-2): SAVISQKPSRDICQRGTSLTIQCQVDSQVTMMFWYRQQPGQSLTLIATANQGSEATYESGFVIDKFPISRPNLTFSTLTVSNMSPEDSSIYLCSSEEGVGGYTFGSGTRLTVV.

Only a few counts were recorded for this clone. This chain connects TRBV18 to TRBJ1-5; D is ambiguous. The CDR3 is 13 residues long. Trimming took off 0 bases at V and 7 bases at J, with 7 bases between the two ends. Germline CDR1 reads KGHSH; CDR2 reads LQKENI. The CDR3 sequence: CASSPPAGQPQHF. DNA for the CDR3: TGTGCCAGCTCACCACCAGCCGGCCAGCCCCAGCATTTT.

This chain joins TRBV2 and TRBJ2-3; possible D gene TRBD1, 6 bases. V lost 8 bases, J lost 2 bases, and 11 bases lay in between. This CDR3 is built from 13 residues. The V gene's germline CDR1 is SNHLY and CDR2 FYNNEI. The CDR3 coding sequence is TGTGCCAGCCGAGGACAGTCCACAGATACGCAGTATTTT. Protein: CASRGQSTDTQYF. Variable domain in full (rest from reference TRBV2 and TRBJ2-3): EPEVTQTPSHQVTQMGQEVILRCVPISNHLYFYWYRQILGQKVEFLVSFYNNEISEKSEIFDDQFSVERPDGSNFTLKIRSTKLEDSAMYFCASRGQSTDTQYFGPGTRLTVL.

The CDR3: CASSYVQGNEQFF. DNA for the CDR3: TGTGCCAGCAGTTACGTTCAAGGAAATGAGCAGTTCTTC. The chain recombines TRBV6-6 with TRBJ2-1, with D unresolved. The CDR3 contains 13 residues. The germline gives CDR1 MNHNY, CDR2 SVGAGI (reference sequence). V was clipped by 2 bases and J by 7 bases, with 9 bases between them.

This rearrangement joins TRBV30 to TRBJ2-2; D is uncertain. Trimming took 0 bases from V and 3 from J, leaving 11 bases between them. Germline V lookup: CDR1 GTSNPN, CDR2 SVGIG (reference sequence). There are 15 residues in the CDR3. The CDR3 coding sequence is TGTGCCTGGAGTGTACCCCCGCTTGACACCGGGGAGCTGTTTTTT. Protein product: CAWSVPPLDTGELFF.

The chain employs TRBV6-5 and TRBJ1-1; D is undetermined. The CDR3 runs to 14 residues. Trimming left V 0 bases short and J 12 bases short, with 17 bases between. Germline lookup yields CDR1 MNHEY and CDR2 SVGAGI. The CDR3 spells CASSYSNDRKFPFF. The CDR3 DNA sequence: TGTGCCAGCAGTTACTCGAACGACCGGAAGTTCCCTTTCTTT.

The rearrangement links TRBV2 to TRBJ1-2; D perhaps matches TRBD1 (5 bases). The CDR3 sequence is 15 residues long. V lost 7 bases to trimming and J lost 0 bases, with 15 bases between them. CDR1 and CDR2 (germline): SNHLY, FYNNEI. The CDR3 region has the DNA TGTGCCAGCACCGCACTCGGGGCAGCTAACTATGGCTACACCTTC. Its protein is CASTALGAANYGYTF.

This chain connects TRBV12-5 to TRBJ2-1; possible D gene TRBD1, 6 bases. The CDR3 is 15 amino acids. The V end was cut by 7 bases, the J end by 5 bases, with 18 bases between. Germline loops: CDR1 LGHNT, CDR2 FRNRAP. CDR3 region: CASVIQGPPNNEQFF. In nucleotides, the CDR3 is TGTGCTAGTGTCATACAGGGTCCTCCGAACAATGAGCAGTTCTTC.

The V call is TRBV7-6, the J call TRBJ2-1; 7 nucleotides agree with TRBD2. Germline V lookup: CDR1 SGHVS, CDR2 FNYEAQ. The CDR3 covers 17 residues. Trimming removed 5 bases from V and 3 bases from J; junction bases left unmatched: 13. CDR3 protein: CASSPQVGGGGYNEQFF. CDR3 coding DNA: TGTGCCAGCAGCCCTCAAGTCGGTGGGGGGGGCTACAATGAGCAGTTCTTC.

The V gene is TRBV4-2, the J gene TRBJ2-1; 13 bases are shared with TRBD2. With 0 bases clipped from V and 15 bases from J, the junction kept 5 bases outside the gene matches. The CDR3 contains 14 residues. Germline CDR1 reads LGHNA; CDR2 reads YNFKEQ. In DNA form, the CDR3 reads TGTGCCAGCAGCCAAGAACTAGCGGGGGGGCCGCGGTTCTTC. It translates to CASSQELAGGPRFF.

The chain is built from TRBV5-1 and TRBJ1-1; D uncertain. Trimming pared 4 bases from V and 3 bases from J, leaving 13 bases between. CDR3 size: 14 residues. The V gene's germline CDR1 is SGHRS and CDR2 YFSETQ. This chain's CDR3 is CASSMDGEYTEAFF. The CDR3 DNA reads TGCGCCAGCAGCATGGACGGAGAGTACACTGAAGCTTTCTTT.

V gene TRBV9 combines with J gene TRBJ1-6, with D perhaps TRBD1 (5 bases). The germline V gene has CDR1 SGDLS and CDR2 YYNGEE. The CDR3 spans 15 residues. V lost 2 bases and J 6 bases, leaving 12 bases between the germline ends. Written as DNA, the CDR3 is TGTGCCAGCAGCGTTGGGACGAGCGGTAATTCACCCCTCCACTTT. As protein: CASSVGTSGNSPLHF.

This clone appeared a few times. Mismatch with germline at one junction end may stem from a read error. The chain uses TRBV5-6 and TRBJ1-2; 7 nucleotides align to TRBD1. CDR1 is SGHDT and CDR2 is YYEEEE in the germline V gene. The CDR3 is 12 residues long. CDR3 amino acids: CASSPWTGRGTF. In nucleotides, the CDR3 is TGTGCCAGCAGCCCTTGGACAGGACGGGGTACGTTC.

The chain recombines TRBV6-1 with TRBJ1-2, with D hard to call. Trimming cost V 1 base and J 7 bases, with 19 bases left between them. The CDR3 totals 16 residues. Per germline, CDR1 MNHNS and CDR2 SASEGT. For the CDR3, the DNA is TGTGCCAGCAGTGAAGTAGGCGTCAGAACCACACGTGGCTACACCTTC. It codes for CASSEVGVRTTRGYTF.

V gene TRBV6-5 combines with J gene TRBJ2-1, with D possibly matching TRBD2 (5 bases). The CDR3 consists of 16 residues. V was clipped by 0 bases and J by 9 bases, with 18 bases between them. Germline CDR1 MNHEY, CDR2 SVGAGI. This CDR3 is CASSYSPDSIGSEQFF. Here the CDR3 DNA reads TGTGCCAGCAGTTACTCCCCGGACTCTATTGGGAGTGAGCAGTTCTTC.

The genes are TRBV6-5 and TRBJ1-2; D is unclear. This CDR3 contains 9 residues. The V end lost 8 bases, the J end lost 6 bases, and 4 bases lay between the germline ends. Per the germline V gene, CDR1 is MNHEY and CDR2 is SVGAGI. The CDR3 DNA follows: TGTGCCAGCTATCATGGCTACACCTTC. Translating it yields CASYHGYTF.

V usage is TRBV7-6 and J usage is TRBJ1-2; 9 bases map to TRBD1. Germline CDR1 reads SGHVS; CDR2 reads FNYEAQ. V was pared by 7 bases and J by 6 bases, with 6 bases of the junction left unmatched. This CDR3 region has 13 residues. CDR3 nucleotides: TGTGCCAGCACCCCGGGACAGGGAGATGGCTACACCTTC. This codes for CASTPGQGDGYTF.

The chain combines TRBV12-5 with TRBJ1-5; the D is unclear. This CDR3 has 15 residues. CDR1 and CDR2 (germline): LGHNT, FRNRAP. V lost 0 bases and J lost 4, with 10 bases in between. The CDR3: CASGLVLAENQPQHF. The CDR3 DNA reads TGTGCTAGTGGTTTGGTACTGGCAGAGAATCAGCCCCAGCATTTT.

Comment on this clone: This CDR3 is also generated by other DNA sequences in the sample. This chain links TRBV9 with TRBJ1-1, with D possibly TRBD1 on 6 matching bases. The V end was cut by 0 bases, the J end by 8 bases, with 11 bases between. Germline values: CDR1 SGDLS, CDR2 YYNGEE. The CDR3 length is 13 residues. The CDR3 sequence is CASSVGGGGEAFF. The CDR3 region has the DNA TGTGCCAGCAGCGTAGGAGGGGGAGGGGAAGCTTTCTTT. Full variable domain (rest looked up from reference TRBV9 and TRBJ1-1): DSGVTQTPKHLITATGQRVTLRCSPRSGDLSVYWYQQSLDQGLQFLIQYYNGEERAKGNILERFSAQQFPDLHSELNLSSLELGDSALYFCASSVGGGGEAFFGQGTRLTVV.

This clone occurred a few times. The rearrangement uses TRBV28 and TRBJ1-2, with 10 bases matching TRBD1. The CDR3 is 16 amino acids. From germline, CDR1 is MDHEN and CDR2 SYDVKM. V lost 6 bases and J lost 3; bases outside the gene matches: 10. CDR3 DNA: TGTGCCAGCAGACCGGGACAGGGGTCGTTTGACTATGGCTACACCTTC. Protein: CASRPGQGSFDYGYTF.

This chain connects TRBV18 to TRBJ2-3; D possibly corresponds to TRBD2 (6 bases). V was clipped by 6 bases and J by 4 bases, with 11 bases between them. This CDR3 is 13 amino acids long. Germline V lookup: CDR1 KGHSH, CDR2 LQKENI. The CDR3 protein is CASSYGSSDTQYF. CDR3 bases: TGTGCCAGCTCTTACGGGAGTTCAGATACGCAGTATTTT.

V gene TRBV30 combines with J gene TRBJ2-7; 11 nucleotides align to TRBD1. This CDR3 contains 13 residues. Trimming removed 4 bases from V and 2 bases from J; junction bases left unmatched: 1. CDR1 and CDR2 (germline): GTSNPN, SVGIG (reference sequence). CDR3 region: CAWKGQGAYEQYF. Written as DNA, the CDR3 is TGTGCCTGGAAGGGACAGGGGGCCTACGAGCAGTACTTC.

This clone came up once. V and J are TRBV6-5 and TRBJ1-1; TRBD1 agrees at 11 bases. Trimming removed 6 bases from V and 1 base from J; junction bases left unmatched: 4. The V gene's germline CDR1 is MNHEY and CDR2 SVGAGI. This CDR3 spans 15 amino acids. CDR3 DNA: TGTGCCAGCAGATCCGGGACAGGGGGGAACACTGAAGCTTTCTTT. Translated: CASRSGTGGNTEAFF.